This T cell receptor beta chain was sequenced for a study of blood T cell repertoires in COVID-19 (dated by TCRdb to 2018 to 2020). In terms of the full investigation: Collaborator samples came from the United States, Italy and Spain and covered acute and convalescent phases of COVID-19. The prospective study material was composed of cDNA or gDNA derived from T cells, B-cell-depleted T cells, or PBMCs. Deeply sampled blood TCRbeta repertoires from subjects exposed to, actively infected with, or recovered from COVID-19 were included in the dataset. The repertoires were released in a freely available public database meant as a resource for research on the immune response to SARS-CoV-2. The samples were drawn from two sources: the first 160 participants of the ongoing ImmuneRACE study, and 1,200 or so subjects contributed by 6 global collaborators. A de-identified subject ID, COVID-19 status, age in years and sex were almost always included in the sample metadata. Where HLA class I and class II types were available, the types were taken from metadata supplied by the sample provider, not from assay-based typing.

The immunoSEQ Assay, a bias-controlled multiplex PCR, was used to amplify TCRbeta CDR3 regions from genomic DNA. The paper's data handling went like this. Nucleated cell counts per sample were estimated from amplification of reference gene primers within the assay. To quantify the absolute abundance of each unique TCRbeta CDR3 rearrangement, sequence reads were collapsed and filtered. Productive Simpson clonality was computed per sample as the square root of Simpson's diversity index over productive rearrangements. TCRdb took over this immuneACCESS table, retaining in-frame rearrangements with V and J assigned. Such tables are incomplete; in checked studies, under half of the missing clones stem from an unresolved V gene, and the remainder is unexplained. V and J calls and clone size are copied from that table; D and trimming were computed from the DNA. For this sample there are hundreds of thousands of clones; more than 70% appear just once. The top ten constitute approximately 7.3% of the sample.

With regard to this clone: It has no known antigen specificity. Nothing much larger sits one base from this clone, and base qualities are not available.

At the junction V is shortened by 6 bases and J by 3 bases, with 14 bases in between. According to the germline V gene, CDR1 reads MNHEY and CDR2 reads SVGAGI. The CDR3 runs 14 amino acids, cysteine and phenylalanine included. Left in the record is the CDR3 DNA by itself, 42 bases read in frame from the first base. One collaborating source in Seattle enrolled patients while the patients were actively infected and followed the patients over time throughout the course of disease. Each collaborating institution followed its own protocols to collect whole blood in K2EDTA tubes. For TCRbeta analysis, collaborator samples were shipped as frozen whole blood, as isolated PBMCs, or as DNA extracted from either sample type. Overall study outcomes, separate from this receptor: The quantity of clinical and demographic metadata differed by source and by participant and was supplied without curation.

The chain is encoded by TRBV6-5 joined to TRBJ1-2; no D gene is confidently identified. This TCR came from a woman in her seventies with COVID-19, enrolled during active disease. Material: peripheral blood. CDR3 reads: CASRERVADYGYTF. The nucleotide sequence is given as TGTGCCAGCAGGGAGAGGGTTGCGGACTATGGCTACACCTTC.